The clone carrying this T cell receptor beta chain came up many times. What it binds is not known. Synthesis of cDNA used 5'RACE (with 10-nucleotide random UMIs). Sequencing runs each yielded over 190 million TCR-beta sequences from 15-18 subjects. A single record per CDR3 protein comes from TCRdb applying MiXCR to the 5' RACE reads. The table has about 38,000 distinct CDR3 sequences, 11% seen once. This entry comes from a study of neurological immune-mediated disorders. The study, taken as a whole, reports: None of the CDR3 amino acid sequences of expanded clones were shared across subjects, and this suggested private repertoires in all groups.

Time point noted: technical triplicate 1. 2 million PBMCs stored at -80 C were the source of the unsorted libraries. Sequenced sample: PBMCs. The sequence was collected from a man aged 55 to 70 with HTLV-1-associated myelopathy (HAM/TSP).

CDR3: CASSWADPTDTQYF. For the CDR3, the DNA is TGTGCCAGCTCCTGGGCGGATCCCACAGATACGCAGTATTTT. The genes are TRBV27 and TRBJ2-3; no clear D gene. Germline loops: CDR1 MNHEY, CDR2 SMNVEV (reference sequence). V lost 8 bases and J lost 2, with 14 bases in between. This CDR3 comprises 14 residues.